The text below deals with one TCR beta chain. Taking its sample share into account, this clonotype is medium-sized (0.01 to 0.1%). Within one base of it there is no much larger clone, and no base qualities were kept. PBMCs were labeled with CellTrace CFSE and cultured for five to six days in RPMI with 8% human serum plus peptide pools at around 1 ug/mL each. Unfixed proliferating CD4 T cells were sorted on a BD FACSAria as live CD56-CD19-CD16-CD3+CD4+ CFSE-low cells. The enrolled adults were healthy, and microneutralization screening showed them to be seronegative for ZIKV, JEV, YFV, DENV and WNV. The samples were drawn from a phase 1 trial of an alum-adjuvanted Zika purified-inactivated virus (ZPIV) vaccine that was randomized, double-blinded and placebo-controlled. Peripheral blood mononuclear cells were isolated by standard procedure and stored frozen in liquid nitrogen until use. The germline V gene specifies SGHTS as CDR1 and YDEGEE as CDR2. Reading from cysteine to phenylalanine, the CDR3 counts 15 amino acids. This entry keeps only the CDR3 DNA: 45 bases, framed from base 1. V drops 4 bases and J drops 6 bases, leaving 17 bases in between.

This entry belongs to a study of Japanese encephalitis immunity and Zika vaccine responses (TCRdb year 2021). Background for the entire study: Each included participant got alum-adjuvanted ZPIV three times, at weeks 0, 4 and 28, with every dose being 5.0 ug. ZIKV peptides were 15-mers overlapping by 11 residues, selected for NetMHCpan/NetMHCII-predicted epitopes with affinity below 50 nM. Two to three months ahead of the first ZPIV dose, about a dozen participants were given JEV vaccine (IXIARO) as a two-dose regimen with the doses 28 days apart. TCR repertoires from a few flavivirus-naive individuals were also analyzed at weeks 2, 6 and 52 after the start of ZPIV vaccination. For TCR sequencing, over five representative participants were chosen from each pre-vaccination group, with samples at week 0 (after pre-vaccination, before ZPIV) and week 52. Eleven to twelve participants received one dose of YFV vaccine (YF-VAX) before ZPIV, and fewer than 10 participants were flavivirus-naive. The study tested whether CD4 T cell responses to the Zika vaccine were shaped by prior Japanese encephalitis virus (JEV) or yellow fever virus (YFV) vaccination. Stimulations used ZIKV structural-protein peptide pools split into flavivirus-conserved and non-conserved sets, or JEV or YFV peptides matching the pre-vaccination.

Results and caveats for the whole study, not just this receptor: Only a few individuals showed CD8 T cell responses to the ZIKV peptide pools, and those responses were of very low magnitude. After ZPIV, a significant decrease in repertoire richness of CD4 T cells responding to conserved ZIKV epitopes was observed in JEV-pre-vaccinated donors. Compared with YFV-pre-vaccinated donors, JEV-pre-vaccinated donors had higher repertoire similarity across time-points and stimulations, indicating that more clonotypes were common to ZIKV and JEV stimulation. Samples grouped by participant and showed no similarity between individuals, suggesting that no public TCRs were detected. Only a subset of trial participants with three doses and adequate samples was analyzed, not the entire vaccinated cohort. Sample size limitations prevented peptide-pool deconvolution, so the individual peptides driving cross-reactive responses were not identified.

The receptor library was made with 5' RACE. TCRbeta libraries were pooled in proportion to their sorted cell numbers before sequencing. RNAzol RT was used to extract total RNA from the sorted cells, and cDNA was then synthesized using an oligo(dT) primer together with a template-switching oligo. The TCRbeta V-CDR3-J region was amplified by PCR with Kapa HiFi between a SMARTer oligo primer and a TCRbeta constant-region primer. A second PCR attached Illumina adaptors and sample-specific index barcodes, followed by HighPrep bead cleanup and Bioanalyzer confirmation of a band of roughly 650 bp. The libraries were sequenced on an Illumina MiSeq using 2x151 bp paired-end reads. Concerning the study's data processing: An in-house Java program demultiplexed the reads, while MiXCR assigned TCRbeta annotations and counted clonotypes. Repertoire overlap was measured with Morisita-Horn indices from the R package vegan, along with UPGMA clustering and Circos plots of recurring clonotypes. Shannon diversity and richness were normalized to the maximum possible value based on input cell numbers, so that values between 0 and 1 were obtained. CDR3beta sequences were aligned using MUSCLE, distances were calculated using SeqinR, and multidimensional scaling was plotted in R. TCRdb's own reprocessing of the public reads used fastp at Q25 and MiXCR and kept productive beta chains. Entries are consolidated by CDR3 protein sequence, retaining the most common genes and DNA. The V and J calls follow TCRdb's processing rather than the paper's. Within this sample are 400 to 450 distinct CDR3 sequences, with 4.5% of them counted one time only. The top ten clonotypes cover over 20% of the sample.

This chain is built from TRBV5-8 and TRBJ1-5; D gene: possibly TRBD1, on 6 matching bases. This receptor was obtained from an adult woman who received an inactivated Zika virus vaccine. The sequencing used antigen-activated CD4+ T cells from blood, cultured, collected during a Zika inactivated vaccine study. CDR3 region: CASSLRTGITQPQHF. The DNA sequence follows: TGTGCCAGCAGCCTGCGAACAGGGATTACTCAGCCCCAGCATTTT.